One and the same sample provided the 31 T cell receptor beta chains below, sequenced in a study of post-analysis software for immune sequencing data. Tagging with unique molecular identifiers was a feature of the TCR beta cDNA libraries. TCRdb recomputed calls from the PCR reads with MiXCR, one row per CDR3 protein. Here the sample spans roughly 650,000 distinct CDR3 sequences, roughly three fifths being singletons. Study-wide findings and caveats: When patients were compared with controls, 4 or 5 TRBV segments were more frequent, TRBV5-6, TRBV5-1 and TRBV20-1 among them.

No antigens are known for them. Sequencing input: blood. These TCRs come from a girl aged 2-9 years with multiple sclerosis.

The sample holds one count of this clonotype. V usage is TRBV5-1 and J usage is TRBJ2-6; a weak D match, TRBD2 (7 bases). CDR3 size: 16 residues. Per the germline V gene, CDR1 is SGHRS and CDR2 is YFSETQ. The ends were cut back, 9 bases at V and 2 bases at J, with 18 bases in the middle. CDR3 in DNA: TGCGCCACCAACCCCCTAGGGGGGGCTGGGGCCAACGTCCTGACTTTC. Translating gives CATNPLGGAGANVLTF.

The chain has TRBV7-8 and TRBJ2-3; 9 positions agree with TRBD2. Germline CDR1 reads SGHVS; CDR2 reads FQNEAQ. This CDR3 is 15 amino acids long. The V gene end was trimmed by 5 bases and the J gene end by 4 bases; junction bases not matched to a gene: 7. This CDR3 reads CASSPPGGRADTQYF. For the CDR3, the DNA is TGTGCCAGCAGCCCACCTGGCGGGAGGGCAGATACGCAGTATTTT.

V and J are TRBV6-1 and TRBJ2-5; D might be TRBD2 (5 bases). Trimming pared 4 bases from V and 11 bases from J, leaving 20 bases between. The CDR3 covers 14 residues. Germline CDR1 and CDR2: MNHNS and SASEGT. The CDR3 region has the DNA TGTGCCAGCAGTGCGACTAACAGAGTACGAGAGCAGTACTTC. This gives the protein CASSATNRVREQYF.

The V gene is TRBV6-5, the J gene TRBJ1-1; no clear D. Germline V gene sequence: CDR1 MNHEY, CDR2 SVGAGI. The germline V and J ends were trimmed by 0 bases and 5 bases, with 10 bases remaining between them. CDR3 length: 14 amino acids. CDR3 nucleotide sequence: TGTGCCAGCAGTTACTCGGTCAGTGGGACTGAAGCTTTCTTT. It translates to CASSYSVSGTEAFF.

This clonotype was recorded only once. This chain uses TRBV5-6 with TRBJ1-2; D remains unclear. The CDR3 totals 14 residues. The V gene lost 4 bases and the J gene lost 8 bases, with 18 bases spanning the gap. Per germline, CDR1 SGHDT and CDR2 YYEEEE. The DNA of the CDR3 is TGTGCCAGCAGCGCGACGACCAGGAGGGAGGGCTACACCTTC. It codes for CASSATTRREGYTF. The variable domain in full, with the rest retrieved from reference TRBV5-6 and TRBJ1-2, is DAGVTQSPTHLIKTRGQQVTLRCSPKSGHDTVSWYQQALGQGPQFIFQYYEEEERQRGNFPDRFSGHQFPNYSSELNVNALLLGDSALYLCASSATTRREGYTFGSGTRLTVV.

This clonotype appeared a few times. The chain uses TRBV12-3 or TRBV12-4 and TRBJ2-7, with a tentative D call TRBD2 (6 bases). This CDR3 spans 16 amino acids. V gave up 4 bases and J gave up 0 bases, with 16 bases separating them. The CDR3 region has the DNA TGTGCCAGCAGTTGGGATGGTGGGAGGCCCTCCTACGAGCAGTACTTC. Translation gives CASSWDGGRPSYEQYF.

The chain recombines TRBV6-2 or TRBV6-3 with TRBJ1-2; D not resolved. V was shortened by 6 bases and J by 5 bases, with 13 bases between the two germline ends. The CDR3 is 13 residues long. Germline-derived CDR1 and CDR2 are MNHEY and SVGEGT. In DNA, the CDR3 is TGTGCCAGCAGCCACCCGGCCCTATATGGCTACACCTTC. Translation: CASSHPALYGYTF.

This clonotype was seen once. The CDR3 DNA is TGCGCCAGCAGCTTGAGCGGGACAGGGGGCGATCGTAACTATGGCTACACCTTC. This translates into CASSLSGTGGDRNYGYTF. The chain is built from TRBV5-1 and TRBJ1-2; TRBD1 matches at 12 bases. This CDR3 is built from 18 residues. Trimming removed 1 base from V and 1 base from J; junction bases left unmatched: 8. Germline V gives CDR1 SGHRS, CDR2 YFSETQ.

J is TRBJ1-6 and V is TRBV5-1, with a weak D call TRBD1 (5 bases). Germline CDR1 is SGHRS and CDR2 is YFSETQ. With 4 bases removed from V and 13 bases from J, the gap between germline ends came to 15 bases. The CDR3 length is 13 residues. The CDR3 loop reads CASSLRVMDPLHF. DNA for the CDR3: TGCGCCAGCAGCCTCAGGGTTATGGACCCCCTCCACTTT. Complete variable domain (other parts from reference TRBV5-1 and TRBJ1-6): KAGVTQTPRYLIKTRGQQVTLSCSPISGHRSVSWYQQTPGQGLQFLFEYFSETQRNKGNFPGRFSGRQFSNSRSEMNVSTLELGDSALYLCASSLRVMDPLHFGNGTRLTVT.

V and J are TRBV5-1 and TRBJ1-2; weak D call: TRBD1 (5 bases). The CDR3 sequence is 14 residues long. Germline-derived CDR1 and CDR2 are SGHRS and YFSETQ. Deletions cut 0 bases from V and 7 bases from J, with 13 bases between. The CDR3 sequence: CASSLEVGRPGYTF. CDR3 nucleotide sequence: TGCGCCAGCAGCTTGGAAGTGGGGCGTCCTGGCTACACCTTC.

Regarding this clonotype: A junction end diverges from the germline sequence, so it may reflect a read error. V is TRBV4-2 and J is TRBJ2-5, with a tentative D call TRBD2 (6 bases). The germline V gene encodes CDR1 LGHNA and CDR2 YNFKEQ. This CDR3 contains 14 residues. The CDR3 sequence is CASSQDGGKEAQYF. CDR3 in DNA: TGTGCCAGCAGCCAAGATGGAGGGAAAGAGGCCCAGTACTTC.

CDR3 protein: CASSLPLGVETQYF. In nucleotides, the CDR3 is TGCGCCAGCAGCTTGCCCCTCGGGGTTGAGACCCAGTACTTC. The chain has TRBV5-1 and TRBJ2-5, with D maybe TRBD2 (5 bases). Germline V gene sequence: CDR1 SGHRS, CDR2 YFSETQ. This CDR3 has 14 amino acids. Trimming shortened V by 1 base and J by 5 bases, and 12 bases separated the two germline ends.

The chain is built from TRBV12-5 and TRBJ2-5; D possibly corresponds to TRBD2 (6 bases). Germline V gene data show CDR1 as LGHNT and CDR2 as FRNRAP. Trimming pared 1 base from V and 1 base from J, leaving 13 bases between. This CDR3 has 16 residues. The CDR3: CASGLEPPGGQETQYF. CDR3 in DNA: TGTGCTAGTGGTTTGGAACCCCCCGGGGGCCAAGAGACCCAGTACTTC.

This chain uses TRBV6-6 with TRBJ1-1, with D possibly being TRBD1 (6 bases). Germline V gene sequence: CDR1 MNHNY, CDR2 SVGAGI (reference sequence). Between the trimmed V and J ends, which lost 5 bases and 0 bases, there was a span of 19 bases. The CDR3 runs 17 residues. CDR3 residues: CASSDPTGSSMNTEAFF. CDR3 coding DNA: TGTGCCAGCAGTGACCCGACAGGCTCGTCAATGAACACTGAAGCTTTCTTT.

The CDR3, as DNA: TGCGCCAGCAGTCGGGACGGAATCTATGGCTACACCTTC. Translating it yields CASSRDGIYGYTF. The V and J genes are TRBV5-1 and TRBJ1-2; a weak D match, TRBD1 (5 bases). Germline CDR1 is SGHRS and CDR2 is YFSETQ. The CDR3 totals 13 residues. With 5 bases removed from V and 4 bases from J, the gap between germline ends came to 12 bases.

This CDR3 reads CSALGTRADTQYF. CDR3 in DNA: TGCAGTGCATTGGGCACTAGGGCAGATACGCAGTATTTT. V and J are TRBV20-1 and TRBJ2-3; the D gene is possibly TRBD2 (5 bases). This CDR3 is built from 13 residues. V lost 6 bases to trimming and J lost 4 bases, with 14 bases between them. From germline, CDR1 is DFQATT and CDR2 SNEGSKA (reference sequence).

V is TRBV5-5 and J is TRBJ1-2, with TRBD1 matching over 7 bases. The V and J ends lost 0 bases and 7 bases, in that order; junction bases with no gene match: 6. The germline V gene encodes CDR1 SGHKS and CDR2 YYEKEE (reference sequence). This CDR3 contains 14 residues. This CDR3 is CASSLERRGPGYTF. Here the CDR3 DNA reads TGTGCCAGCAGCTTGGAAAGGAGGGGGCCTGGCTACACCTTC.

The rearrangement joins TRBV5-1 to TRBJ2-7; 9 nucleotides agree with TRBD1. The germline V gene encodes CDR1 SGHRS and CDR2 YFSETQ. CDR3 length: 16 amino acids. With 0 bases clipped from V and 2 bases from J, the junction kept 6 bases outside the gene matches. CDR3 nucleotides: TGCGCCAGCAGCTTGGAGTTCGGGACAGGGCCCTACGAGCAGTACTTC. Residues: CASSLEFGTGPYEQYF.

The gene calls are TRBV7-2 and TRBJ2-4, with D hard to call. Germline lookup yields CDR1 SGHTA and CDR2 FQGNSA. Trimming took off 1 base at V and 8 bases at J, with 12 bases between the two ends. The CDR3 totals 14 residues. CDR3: CASSLVPTAHIQYF. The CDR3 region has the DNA TGTGCCAGCAGCTTAGTTCCAACGGCACACATTCAGTACTTC. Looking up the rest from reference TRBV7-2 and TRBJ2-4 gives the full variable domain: GAGVSQSPSNKVTEKGKDVELRCDPISGHTALYWYRQSLGQGLEFLIYFQGNSAPDKSGLPSDRFSAERTGGSVSTLTIQRTQQEDSAVYLCASSLVPTAHIQYFGAGTRLSVL.

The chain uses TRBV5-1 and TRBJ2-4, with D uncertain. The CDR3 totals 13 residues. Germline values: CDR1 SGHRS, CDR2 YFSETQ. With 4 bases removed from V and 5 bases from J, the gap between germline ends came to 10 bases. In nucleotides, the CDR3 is TGCGCCAGCAGCCAAATGACGCAAAACATTCAGTACTTC. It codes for CASSQMTQNIQYF.

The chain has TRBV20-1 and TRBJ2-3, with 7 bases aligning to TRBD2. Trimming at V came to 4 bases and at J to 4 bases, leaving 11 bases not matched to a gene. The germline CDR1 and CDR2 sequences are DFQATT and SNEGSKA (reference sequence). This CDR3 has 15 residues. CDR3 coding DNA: TGCAGTGCTAACGGAGGCGGGAGTGTCGCAGATACGCAGTATTTT. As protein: CSANGGGSVADTQYF.

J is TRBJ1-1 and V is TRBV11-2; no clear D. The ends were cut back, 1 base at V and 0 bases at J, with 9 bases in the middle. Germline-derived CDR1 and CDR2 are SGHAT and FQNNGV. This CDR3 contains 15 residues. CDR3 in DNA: TGTGCCAGCAGCTTAGCACAAAACATGAACACTGAAGCTTTCTTT. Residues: CASSLAQNMNTEAFF.

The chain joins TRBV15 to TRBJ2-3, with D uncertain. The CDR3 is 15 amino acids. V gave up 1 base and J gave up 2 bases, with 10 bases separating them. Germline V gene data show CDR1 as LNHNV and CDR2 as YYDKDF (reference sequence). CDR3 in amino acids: CATSRGTSNTDTQYF. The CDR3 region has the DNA TGTGCCACCAGCAGAGGAACCTCCAACACAGATACGCAGTATTTT.

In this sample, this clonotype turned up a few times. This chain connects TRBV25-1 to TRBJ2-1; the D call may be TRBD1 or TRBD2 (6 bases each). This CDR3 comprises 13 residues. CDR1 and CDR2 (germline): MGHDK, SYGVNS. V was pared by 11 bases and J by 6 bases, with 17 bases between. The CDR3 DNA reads TGTGCCCGCCTCGACCCGGGGGCCAATGAGCAGTTCTTC. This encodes CARLDPGANEQFF.

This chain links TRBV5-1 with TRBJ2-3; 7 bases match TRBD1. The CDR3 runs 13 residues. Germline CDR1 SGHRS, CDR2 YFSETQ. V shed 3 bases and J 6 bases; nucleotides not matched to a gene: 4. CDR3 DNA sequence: TGCGCCAGCAGCTCGCCACAGGGGGATACGCAGTATTTT. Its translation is CASSSPQGDTQYF.

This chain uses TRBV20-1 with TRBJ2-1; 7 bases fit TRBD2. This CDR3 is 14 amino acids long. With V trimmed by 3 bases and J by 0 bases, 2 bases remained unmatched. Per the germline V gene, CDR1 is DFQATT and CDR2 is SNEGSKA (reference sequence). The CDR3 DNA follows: TGCAGTGCTAGTATAGCGGGCTCCTACAATGAGCAGTTCTTC. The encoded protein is CSASIAGSYNEQFF.

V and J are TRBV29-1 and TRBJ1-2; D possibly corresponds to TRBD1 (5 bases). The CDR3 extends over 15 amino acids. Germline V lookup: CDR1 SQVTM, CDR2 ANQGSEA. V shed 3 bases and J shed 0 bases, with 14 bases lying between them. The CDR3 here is CSVDGVTGANYGYTF. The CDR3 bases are TGCAGCGTTGATGGCGTCACAGGAGCTAACTATGGCTACACCTTC.

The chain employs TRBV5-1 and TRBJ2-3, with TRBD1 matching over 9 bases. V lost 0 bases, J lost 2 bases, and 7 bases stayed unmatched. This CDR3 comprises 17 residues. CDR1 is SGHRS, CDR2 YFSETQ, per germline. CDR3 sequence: CASSLVATGGPTDTQYF. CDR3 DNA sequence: TGCGCCAGCAGCTTGGTCGCGACAGGGGGACCCACAGATACGCAGTATTTT.

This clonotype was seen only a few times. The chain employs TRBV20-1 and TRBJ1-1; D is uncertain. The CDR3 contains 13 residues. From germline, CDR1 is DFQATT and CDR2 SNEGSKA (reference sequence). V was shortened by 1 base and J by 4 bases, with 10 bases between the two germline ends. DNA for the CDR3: TGCAGTGCTAGAGGTACTACCCCCACTGAAGCTTTCTTT. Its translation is CSARGTTPTEAFF.

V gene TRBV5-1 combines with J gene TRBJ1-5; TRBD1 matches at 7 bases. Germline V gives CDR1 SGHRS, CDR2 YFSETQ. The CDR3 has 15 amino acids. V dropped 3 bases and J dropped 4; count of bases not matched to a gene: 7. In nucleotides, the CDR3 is TGCGCCAGCAGCTGGGGGACAGAGGAAAATCAGCCCCAGCATTTT. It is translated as CASSWGTEENQPQHF.

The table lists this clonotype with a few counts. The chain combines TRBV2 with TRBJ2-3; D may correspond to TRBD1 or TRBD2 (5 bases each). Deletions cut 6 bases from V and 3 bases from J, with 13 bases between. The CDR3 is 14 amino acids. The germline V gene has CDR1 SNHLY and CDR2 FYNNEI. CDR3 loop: CASRGEMRTDTQYF. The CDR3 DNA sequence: TGTGCCAGCAGGGGGGAGATGAGGACAGATACGCAGTATTTT. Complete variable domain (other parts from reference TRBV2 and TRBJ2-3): EPEVTQTPSHQVTQMGQEVILRCVPISNHLYFYWYRQILGQKVEFLVSFYNNEISEKSEIFDDQFSVERPDGSNFTLKIRSTKLEDSAMYFCASRGEMRTDTQYFGPGTRLTVL.